The rows below give T cell receptor beta chains drawn from one sample of a study of response to subunit inactivated influenza vaccine. A single record per CDR3 protein comes from TCRdb applying MiXCR to the RT-PCR reads. The repertoire holds a few hundred thousand distinct CDR3 sequences, with 21% as singletons. The sample here was PBMCs from blood, taken around 22 months after vaccination. The receptors derive from a man between 50 and 75 years old who received an inactivated influenza vaccine. Each CDR3 is given with its conserved first and last residue. A D gene is named only where the DNA matches it firmly. The size field is filled for only some rows; it gives once, few, many or a size class.

TRBJ2-1 TRBV24-1 . . CATSDYQTDEQFF TGTGCCACCAGTGACTACCAGACTGATGAGCAGTTCTTC
TRBJ1-2 TRBV6-6 . TRBD1 CASSYETGGGYTF TGTGCCAGCAGTTACGAGACAGGGGGAGGCTACACCTTC
TRBJ1-2 TRBV2 many . CASSERGIFGGYTF TGTGCCAGCAGTGAACGCGGGATCTTTGGTGGCTACACCTTC
TRBJ2-2 TRBV7-9 . . CASSLLLTNTGELFF TGTGCCAGCAGCTTATTACTAACGAACACCGGGGAGCTGTTTTTT
TRBJ1-2 TRBV7-2 many TRBD1 CASSLQTGGRGGYTF TGTGCCAGCAGCCTCCAGACAGGGGGGAGGGGTGGCTACACCTTC
TRBJ1-1 TRBV7-2 few . CASSSPRPETEAFF TGTGCCAGCAGCTCCCCGAGGCCGGAGACTGAAGCTTTCTTT
TRBJ2-3 TRBV28 few . CASRRRQAFTDTQYF TGTGCCAGCAGACGAAGACAAGCGTTTACAGATACGCAGTATTTT
TRBJ2-7 TRBV28 few . CASSPPPSSYEQYF TGTGCCAGCAGTCCTCCACCCAGCTCCTACGAGCAGTACTTC
TRBJ2-7 TRBV20-1 . . CSATQISGARYEQYF TGCAGTGCTACACAGATTAGCGGAGCCCGCTACGAGCAGTACTTC
TRBJ2-3 TRBV6-5 . . CASSYSLTSTDTQYF TGTGCCAGCAGTTACTCCTTAACTAGCACAGATACGCAGTATTTT
TRBJ2-1 TRBV6-5 few . CASSYSEMGDEQFF TGTGCCAGCAGTTACTCGGAAATGGGGGATGAGCAGTTCTTC
TRBJ1-1 TRBV5-1 . . CASTLQPELNTEAFF TGCGCCAGCACTCTTCAGCCCGAATTGAACACTGAAGCTTTCTTT
TRBJ2-4 TRBV4-2 few . CASSQDRLTGWDIQYF TGTGCCAGCAGCCAAGATCGTCTGACAGGCTGGGACATTCAGTACTTC
TRBJ2-5 TRBV3-1 few TRBD2 CASSHLRTSAETQYF TGTGCCAGCAGCCACCTCCGGACTAGCGCAGAGACCCAGTACTTC
TRBJ1-2 TRBV7-2 few . CASSPESYYGYTF TGTGCCAGCAGCCCGGAGTCCTACTATGGCTACACCTTC
TRBJ2-5 TRBV27 . . CASSLRGQETQYF TGTGCCAGCAGTTTACGGGGTCAAGAGACCCAGTACTTC
TRBJ2-7 TRBV11-2 . . CASSLTRGQYF TGTGCCAGCAGCTTAACGCGGGGGCAGTACTTC
TRBJ2-1 TRBV24-1 . . CATSDWGDEQFF TGTGCCACCAGTGATTGGGGGGATGAGCAGTTCTTC
TRBJ2-4 TRBV6-2/TRBV6-3 few . CASSPRGVAKNIQYF TGTGCCAGCAGCCCCCGGGGAGTAGCCAAAAACATTCAGTACTTC
TRBJ1-5 TRBV2 . . CASRQTGYNQPQHF TGTGCCAGCAGGCAAACAGGGTACAATCAGCCCCAGCATTTT
TRBJ2-7 TRBV18 . . CASSPSLSGLDEQYF TGTGCCAGCTCACCATCTTTGTCGGGCCTGGACGAGCAGTACTTC
TRBJ1-2 TRBV20-1 few . CSASNGLAAGYTF TGCAGTGCTAGCAACGGCTTAGCCGCTGGCTACACCTTC
TRBJ2-1 TRBV7-9 . . CASSGYDFKDEQFF TGTGCCAGCAGCGGGTATGATTTTAAAGATGAGCAGTTCTTC
TRBJ1-5 TRBV5-1 many TRBD1 CASSLAGQGAQPQHF TGCGCCAGCAGCTTGGCGGGACAGGGGGCTCAGCCCCAGCATTTT